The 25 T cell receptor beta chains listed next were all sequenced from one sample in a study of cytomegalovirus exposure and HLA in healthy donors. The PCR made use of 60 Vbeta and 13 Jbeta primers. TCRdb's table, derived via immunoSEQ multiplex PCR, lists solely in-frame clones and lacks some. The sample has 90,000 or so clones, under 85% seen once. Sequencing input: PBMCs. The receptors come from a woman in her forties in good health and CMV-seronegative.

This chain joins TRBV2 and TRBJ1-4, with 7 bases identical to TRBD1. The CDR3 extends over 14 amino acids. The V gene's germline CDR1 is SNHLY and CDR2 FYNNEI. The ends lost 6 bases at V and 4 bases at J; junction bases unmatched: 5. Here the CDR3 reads CASRRDSNNEKLFF. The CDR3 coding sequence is TGTGCCAGCAGACGGGACAGTAATAATGAAAAACTGTTTTTT. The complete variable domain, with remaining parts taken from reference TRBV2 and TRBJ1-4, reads EPEVTQTPSHQVTQMGQEVILRCVPISNHLYFYWYRQILGQKVEFLVSFYNNEISEKSEIFDDQFSVERPDGSNFTLKIRSTKLEDSAMYFCASRRDSNNEKLFFGSGTQLSVL.

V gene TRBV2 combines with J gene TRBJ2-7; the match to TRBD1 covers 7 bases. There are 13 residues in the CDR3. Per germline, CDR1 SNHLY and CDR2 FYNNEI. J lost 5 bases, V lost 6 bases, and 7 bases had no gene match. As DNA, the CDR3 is TGTGCCAGCAGCATACAGGGGATGAACGAGCAGTACTTC. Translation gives CASSIQGMNEQYF.

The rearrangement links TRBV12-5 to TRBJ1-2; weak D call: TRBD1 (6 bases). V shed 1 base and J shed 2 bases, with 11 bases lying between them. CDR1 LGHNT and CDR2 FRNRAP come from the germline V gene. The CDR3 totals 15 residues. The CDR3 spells CASGLGDNPNYGYTF. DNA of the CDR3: TGTGCTAGTGGTTTGGGGGACAACCCGAACTATGGCTACACCTTC. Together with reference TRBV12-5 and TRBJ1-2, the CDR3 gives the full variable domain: DARVTQTPRHKVTEMGQEVTMRCQPILGHNTVFWYRQTMMQGLELLAYFRNRAPLDDSGMPKDRFSAEMPDATLATLKIQPSEPRDSAVYFCASGLGDNPNYGYTFGSGTRLTVV.

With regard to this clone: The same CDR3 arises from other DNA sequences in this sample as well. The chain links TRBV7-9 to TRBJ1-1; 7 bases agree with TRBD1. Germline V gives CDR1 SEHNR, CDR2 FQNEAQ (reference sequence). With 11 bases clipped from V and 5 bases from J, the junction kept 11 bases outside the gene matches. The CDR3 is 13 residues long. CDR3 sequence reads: CAGKRPGGTEAFF. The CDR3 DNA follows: TGTGCCGGAAAAAGGCCAGGGGGGACTGAAGCTTTCTTT.

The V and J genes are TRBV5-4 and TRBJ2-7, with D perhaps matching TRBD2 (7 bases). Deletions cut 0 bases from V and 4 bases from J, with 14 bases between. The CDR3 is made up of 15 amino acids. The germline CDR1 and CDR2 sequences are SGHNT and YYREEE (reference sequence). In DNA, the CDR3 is TGTGCCAGCAGCTTGGACGGGGGGCTGCTTTACGAGCAGTACTTC. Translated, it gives CASSLDGGLLYEQYF.

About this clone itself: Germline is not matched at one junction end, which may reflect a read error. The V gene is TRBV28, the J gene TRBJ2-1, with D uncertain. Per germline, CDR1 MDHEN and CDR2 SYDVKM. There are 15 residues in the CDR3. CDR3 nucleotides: TGTGCCAGCAGCCCGACTCTTAGCTCCTACAATGAGCAGCTCTTC. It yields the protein CASSPTLSSYNEQLF.

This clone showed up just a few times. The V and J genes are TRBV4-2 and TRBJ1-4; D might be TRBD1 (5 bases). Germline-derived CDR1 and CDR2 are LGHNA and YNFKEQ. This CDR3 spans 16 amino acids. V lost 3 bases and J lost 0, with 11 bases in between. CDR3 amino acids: CASSQGGIATNEKLFF. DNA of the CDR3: TGTGCCAGCAGCCAGGGGGGGATAGCAACTAATGAAAAACTGTTTTTT.

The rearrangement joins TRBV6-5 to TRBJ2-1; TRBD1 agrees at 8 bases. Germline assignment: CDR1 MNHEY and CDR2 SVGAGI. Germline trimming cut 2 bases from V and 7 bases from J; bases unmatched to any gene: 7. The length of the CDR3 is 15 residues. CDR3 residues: CASSYGKGQGNEQFF. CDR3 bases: TGTGCCAGCAGTTACGGGAAAGGACAGGGAAATGAGCAGTTCTTC.

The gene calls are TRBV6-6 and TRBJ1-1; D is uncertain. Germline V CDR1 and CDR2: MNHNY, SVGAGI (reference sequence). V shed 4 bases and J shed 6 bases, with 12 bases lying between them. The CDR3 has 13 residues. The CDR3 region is CASSSEVLPEAFF. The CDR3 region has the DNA TGTGCCAGCAGTTCTGAGGTTTTGCCTGAAGCTTTCTTT.

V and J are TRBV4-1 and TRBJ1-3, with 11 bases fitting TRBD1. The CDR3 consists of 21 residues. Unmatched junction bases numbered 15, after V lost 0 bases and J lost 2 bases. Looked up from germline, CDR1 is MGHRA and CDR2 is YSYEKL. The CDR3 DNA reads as TGCGCCAGCAGCCAAGATCGGACAGGGGGCTCCCTCGGAAGAGCTGGAAACACCATATATTTT. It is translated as CASSQDRTGGSLGRAGNTIYF.

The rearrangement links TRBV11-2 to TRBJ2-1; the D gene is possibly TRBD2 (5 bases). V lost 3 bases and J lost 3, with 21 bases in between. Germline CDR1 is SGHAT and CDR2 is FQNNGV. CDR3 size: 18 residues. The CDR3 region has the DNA TGTGCCAGCAGCTTTAAGAGTTACGCCATCGAGGGCTACAATGAGCAGTTCTTC. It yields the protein CASSFKSYAIEGYNEQFF.

This chain's CDR3 is CASSSDPGMGYGYTF. The CDR3 bases are TGTGCCAGCAGTTCTGACCCAGGGATGGGCTATGGCTACACCTTC. The gene calls are TRBV27 and TRBJ1-2; TRBD1 is a possible D gene (5 bases). Germline V gene sequence: CDR1 MNHEY, CDR2 SMNVEV (reference sequence). This CDR3 is 15 amino acids long. Trimming pared 4 bases from V and 4 bases from J, leaving 16 bases between.

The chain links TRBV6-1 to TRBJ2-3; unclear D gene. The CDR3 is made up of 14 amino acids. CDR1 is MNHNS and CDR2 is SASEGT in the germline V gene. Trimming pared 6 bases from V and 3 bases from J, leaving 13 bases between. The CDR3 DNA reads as TGTGCCAGCAGACCACAGCCCATGACAGATACGCAGTATTTT. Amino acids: CASRPQPMTDTQYF.

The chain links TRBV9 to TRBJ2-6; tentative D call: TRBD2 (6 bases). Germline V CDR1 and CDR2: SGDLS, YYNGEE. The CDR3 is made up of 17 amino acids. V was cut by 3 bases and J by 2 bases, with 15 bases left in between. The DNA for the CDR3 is TGTGCCAGCAGCGCGAGTCTTGGGGGGACTGGGGCCAACGTCCTGACTTTC. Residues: CASSASLGGTGANVLTF.

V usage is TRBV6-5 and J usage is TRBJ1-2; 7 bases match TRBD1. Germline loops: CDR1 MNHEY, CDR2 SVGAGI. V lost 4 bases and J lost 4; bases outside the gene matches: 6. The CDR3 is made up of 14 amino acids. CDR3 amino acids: CASSSATGSYGYTF. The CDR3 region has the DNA TGTGCCAGCAGTTCTGCGACAGGGAGCTATGGCTACACCTTC.

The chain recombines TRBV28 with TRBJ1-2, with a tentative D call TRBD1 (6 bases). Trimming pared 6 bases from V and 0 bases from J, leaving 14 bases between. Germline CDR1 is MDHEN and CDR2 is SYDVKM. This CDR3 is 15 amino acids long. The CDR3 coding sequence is TGTGCCAGCAGCCGACAGACAGGTTCTAACTATGGCTACACCTTC. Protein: CASSRQTGSNYGYTF.

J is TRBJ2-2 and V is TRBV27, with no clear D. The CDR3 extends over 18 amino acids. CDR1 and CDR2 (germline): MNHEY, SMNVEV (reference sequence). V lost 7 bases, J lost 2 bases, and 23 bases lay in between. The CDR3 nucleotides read TGTGCCAGCACCCCAAACTGGGTAGCCGAGCGTAACACCGGGGAGCTGTTTTTT. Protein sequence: CASTPNWVAERNTGELFF.

The CDR3 region has the DNA TGTGCCAGCAGCTCCGGTAGGGGATTCACCGGGGAGCTGTTTTTT. It is translated as CASSSGRGFTGELFF. This chain links TRBV11-2 with TRBJ2-2, with D tentatively TRBD1 (5 bases). Germline V gene sequence: CDR1 SGHAT, CDR2 FQNNGV. The CDR3 has 15 residues. The germline V and J ends were trimmed by 4 bases and 4 bases, with 13 bases remaining between them.

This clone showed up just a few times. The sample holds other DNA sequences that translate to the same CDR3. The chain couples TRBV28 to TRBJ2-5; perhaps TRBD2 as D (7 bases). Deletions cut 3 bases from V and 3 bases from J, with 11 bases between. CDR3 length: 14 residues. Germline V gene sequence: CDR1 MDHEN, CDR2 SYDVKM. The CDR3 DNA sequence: TGTGCCAGCAGTTTGGGGGGGCAGGAAGAGACCCAGTACTTC. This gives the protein CASSLGGQEETQYF.

CDR3 sequence reads: CASKDSTNTEAFF. The CDR3 bases are TGCGCCAGCAAGGACAGCACTAACACTGAAGCTTTCTTT. This rearrangement joins TRBV5-1 to TRBJ1-1; maybe TRBD1 (6 bases). Germline V gene sequence: CDR1 SGHRS, CDR2 YFSETQ. V was clipped by 6 bases and J by 2 bases, with 11 bases between them. This CDR3 is 13 amino acids long.

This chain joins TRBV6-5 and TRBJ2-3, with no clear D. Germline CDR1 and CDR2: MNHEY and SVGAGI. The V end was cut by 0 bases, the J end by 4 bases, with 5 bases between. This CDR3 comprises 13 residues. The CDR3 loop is CASSYSTADTQYF. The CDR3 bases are TGTGCCAGCAGTTACTCAACTGCAGATACGCAGTATTTT.

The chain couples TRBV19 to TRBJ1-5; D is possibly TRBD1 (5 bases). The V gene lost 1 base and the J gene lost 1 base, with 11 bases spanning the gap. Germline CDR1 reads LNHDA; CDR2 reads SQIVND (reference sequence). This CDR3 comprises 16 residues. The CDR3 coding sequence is TGTGCCAGTAGTATAGCTGGAGGGGCCAGCAATCAGCCCCAGCATTTT. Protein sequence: CASSIAGGASNQPQHF.

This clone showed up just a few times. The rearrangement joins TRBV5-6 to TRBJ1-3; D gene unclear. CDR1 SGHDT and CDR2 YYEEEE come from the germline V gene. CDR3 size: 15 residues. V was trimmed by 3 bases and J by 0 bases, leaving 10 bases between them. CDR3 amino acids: CASSYSPISGNTIYF. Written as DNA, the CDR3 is TGTGCCAGCAGCTATAGCCCGATCTCTGGAAACACCATATATTTT.

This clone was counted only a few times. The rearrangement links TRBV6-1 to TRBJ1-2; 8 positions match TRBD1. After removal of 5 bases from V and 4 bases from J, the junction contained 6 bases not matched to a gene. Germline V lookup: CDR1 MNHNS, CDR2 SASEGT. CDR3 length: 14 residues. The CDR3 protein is CASSSRTGSYGYTF. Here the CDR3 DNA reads TGTGCCAGCAGTTCCCGGACAGGGAGCTATGGCTACACCTTC.

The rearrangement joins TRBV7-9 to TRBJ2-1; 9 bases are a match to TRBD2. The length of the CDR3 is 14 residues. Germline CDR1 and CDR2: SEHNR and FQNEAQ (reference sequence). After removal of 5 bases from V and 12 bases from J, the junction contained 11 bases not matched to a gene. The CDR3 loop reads CASSLPPGTSRQFF. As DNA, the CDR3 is TGTGCCAGCAGCCTTCCCCCCGGGACTAGCAGGCAGTTCTTC. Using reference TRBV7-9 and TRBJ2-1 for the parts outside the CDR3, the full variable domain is DTGVSQNPRHKITKRGQNVTFRCDPISEHNRLYWYRQTLGQGPEFLTYFQNEAQLEKSRLLSDRFSAERPKGSFSTLEIQRTEQGDSAMYLCASSLPPGTSRQFFGPGTRLTVL.